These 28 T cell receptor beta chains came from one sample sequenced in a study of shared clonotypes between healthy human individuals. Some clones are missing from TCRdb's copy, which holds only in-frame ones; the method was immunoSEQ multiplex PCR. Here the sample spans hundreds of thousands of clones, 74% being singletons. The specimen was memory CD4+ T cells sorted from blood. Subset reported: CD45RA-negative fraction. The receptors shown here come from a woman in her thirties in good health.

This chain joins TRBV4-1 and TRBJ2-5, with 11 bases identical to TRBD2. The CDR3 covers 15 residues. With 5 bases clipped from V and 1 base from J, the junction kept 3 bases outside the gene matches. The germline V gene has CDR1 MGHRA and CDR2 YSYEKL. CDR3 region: CASSYGTSGQETQYF. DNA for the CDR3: TGCGCCAGCAGCTACGGGACTAGCGGCCAAGAGACCCAGTACTTC.

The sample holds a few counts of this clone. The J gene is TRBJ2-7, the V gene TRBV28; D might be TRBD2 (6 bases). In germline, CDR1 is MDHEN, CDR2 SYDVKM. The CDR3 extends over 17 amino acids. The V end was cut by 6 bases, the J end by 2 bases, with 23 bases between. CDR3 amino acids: CASRTEGRRSLPYEQYF. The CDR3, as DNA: TGTGCCAGCAGGACTGAGGGGAGGAGATCCCTACCCTACGAGCAGTACTTC.

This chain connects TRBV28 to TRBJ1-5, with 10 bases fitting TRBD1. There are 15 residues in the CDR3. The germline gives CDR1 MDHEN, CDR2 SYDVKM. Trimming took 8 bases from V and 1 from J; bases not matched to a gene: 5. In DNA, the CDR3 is TGTGCCAGCCGACAGGGGGCGCCGAGCAATCAGCCCCAGCATTTT. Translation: CASRQGAPSNQPQHF.

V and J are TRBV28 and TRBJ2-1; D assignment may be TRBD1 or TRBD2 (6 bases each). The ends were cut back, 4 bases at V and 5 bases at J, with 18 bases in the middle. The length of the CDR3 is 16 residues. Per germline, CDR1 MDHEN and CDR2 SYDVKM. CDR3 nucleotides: TGTGCCAGCAGTTCCTACTCGACAGGAGGGCACAATGAGCAGTTCTTC. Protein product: CASSSYSTGGHNEQFF.

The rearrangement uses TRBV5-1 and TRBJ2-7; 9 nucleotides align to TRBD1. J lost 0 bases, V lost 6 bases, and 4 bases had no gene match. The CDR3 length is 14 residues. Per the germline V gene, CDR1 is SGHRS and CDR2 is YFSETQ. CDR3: CASKGQGPSYEQYF. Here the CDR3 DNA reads TGCGCCAGCAAGGGACAGGGACCCTCCTACGAGCAGTACTTC.

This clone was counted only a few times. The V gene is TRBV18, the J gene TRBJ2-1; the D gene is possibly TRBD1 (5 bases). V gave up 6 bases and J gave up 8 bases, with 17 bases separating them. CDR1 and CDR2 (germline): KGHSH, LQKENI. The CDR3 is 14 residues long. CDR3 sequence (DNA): TGTGCCAGCTCCCTAAATATGCAGGGCGATGAGCAGTTCTTC. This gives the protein CASSLNMQGDEQFF.

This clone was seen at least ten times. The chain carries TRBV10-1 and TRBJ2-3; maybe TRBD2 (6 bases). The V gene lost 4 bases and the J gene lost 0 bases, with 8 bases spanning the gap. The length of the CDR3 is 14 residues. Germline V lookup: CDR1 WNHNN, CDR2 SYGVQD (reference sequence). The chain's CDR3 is CASSGGLSTDTQYF. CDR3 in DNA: TGCGCCAGCAGTGGGGGACTCAGCACAGATACGCAGTATTTT.

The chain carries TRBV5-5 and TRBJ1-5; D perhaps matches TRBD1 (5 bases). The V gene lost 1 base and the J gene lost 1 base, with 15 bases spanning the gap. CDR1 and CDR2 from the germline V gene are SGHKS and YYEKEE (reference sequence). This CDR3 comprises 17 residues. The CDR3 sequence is CASSLILVRESNQPQHF. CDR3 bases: TGTGCCAGCAGCTTGATTCTGGTCAGGGAAAGCAATCAGCCCCAGCATTTT. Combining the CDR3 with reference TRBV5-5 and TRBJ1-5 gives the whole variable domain DAGVTQSPTHLIKTRGQQVTLRCSPISGHKSVSWYQQVLGQGPQFIFQYYEKEERGRGNFPDRFSARQFPNYSSELNVNALLLGDSALYLCASSLILVRESNQPQHFGDGTRLSIL.

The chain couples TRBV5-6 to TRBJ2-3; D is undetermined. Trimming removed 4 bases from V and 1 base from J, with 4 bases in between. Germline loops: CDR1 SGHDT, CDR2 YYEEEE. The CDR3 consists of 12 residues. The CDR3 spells CASSLRTDTQYF. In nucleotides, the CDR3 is TGTGCCAGCAGCCTGCGCACAGATACGCAGTATTTT.

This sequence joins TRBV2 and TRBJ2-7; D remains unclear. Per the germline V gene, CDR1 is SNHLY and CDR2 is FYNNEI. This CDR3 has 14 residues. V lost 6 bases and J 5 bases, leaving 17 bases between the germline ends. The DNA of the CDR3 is TGTGCCAGCAGCCCCCCCTCGCTGAGGAACGAGCAGTACTTC. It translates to CASSPPSLRNEQYF.

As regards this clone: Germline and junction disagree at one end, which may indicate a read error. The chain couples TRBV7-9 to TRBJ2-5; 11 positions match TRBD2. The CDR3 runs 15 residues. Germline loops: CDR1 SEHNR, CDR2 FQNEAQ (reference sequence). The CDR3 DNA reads TGTGCCAGCAGCCTAGCGGGAGGCCTCCAAGAGACCCAGTACTTC. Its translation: CASSLAGGLQETQYF. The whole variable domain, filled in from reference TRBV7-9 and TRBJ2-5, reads DTGVSQNPRHKITKRGQNVTFRCDPISEHNRLYWYRQTLGQGPEFLTYFQNEAQLEKSRLLSDRFSAERPKGSFSTLEIQRTEQGDSAMYLCASSLAGGLQETQYFGPGTRLLVL.

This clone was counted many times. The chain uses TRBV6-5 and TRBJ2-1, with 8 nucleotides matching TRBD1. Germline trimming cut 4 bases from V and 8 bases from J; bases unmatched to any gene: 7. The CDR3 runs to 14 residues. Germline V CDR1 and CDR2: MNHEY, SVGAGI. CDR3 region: CASSSVQGAHEQFF. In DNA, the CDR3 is TGTGCCAGCAGTTCTGTCCAGGGGGCGCATGAGCAGTTCTTC.

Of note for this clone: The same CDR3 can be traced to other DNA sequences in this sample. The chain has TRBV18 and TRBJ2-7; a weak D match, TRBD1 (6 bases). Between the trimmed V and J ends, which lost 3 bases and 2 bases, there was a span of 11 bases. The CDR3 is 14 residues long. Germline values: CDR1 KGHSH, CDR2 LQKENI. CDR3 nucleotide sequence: TGTGCCAGCTCACCCCGGCAGGGGACCTACGAGCAGTACTTC. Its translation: CASSPRQGTYEQYF.

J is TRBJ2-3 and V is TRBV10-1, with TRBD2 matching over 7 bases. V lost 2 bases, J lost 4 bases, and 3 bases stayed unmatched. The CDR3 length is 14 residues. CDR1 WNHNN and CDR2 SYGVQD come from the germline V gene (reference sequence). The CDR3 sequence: CASSEPAGADTQYF. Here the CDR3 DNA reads TGCGCCAGCAGTGAGCCGGCGGGGGCAGATACGCAGTATTTT.

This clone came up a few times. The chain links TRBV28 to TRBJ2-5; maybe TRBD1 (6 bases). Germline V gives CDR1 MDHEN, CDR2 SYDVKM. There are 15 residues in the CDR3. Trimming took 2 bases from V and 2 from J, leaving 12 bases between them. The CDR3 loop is CASSLQGTAQETQYF. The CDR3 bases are TGTGCCAGCAGTTTACAGGGGACGGCACAAGAGACCCAGTACTTC.

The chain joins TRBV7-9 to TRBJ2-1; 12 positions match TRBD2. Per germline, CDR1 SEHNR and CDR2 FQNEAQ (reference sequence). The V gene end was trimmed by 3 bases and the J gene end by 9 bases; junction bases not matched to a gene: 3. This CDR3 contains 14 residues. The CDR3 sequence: CASSLSSGRVEQFF. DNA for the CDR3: TGTGCCAGCAGCTTGTCTAGCGGGAGGGTTGAGCAGTTCTTC. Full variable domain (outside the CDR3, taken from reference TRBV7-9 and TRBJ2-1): DTGVSQNPRHKITKRGQNVTFRCDPISEHNRLYWYRQTLGQGPEFLTYFQNEAQLEKSRLLSDRFSAERPKGSFSTLEIQRTEQGDSAMYLCASSLSSGRVEQFFGPGTRLTVL.

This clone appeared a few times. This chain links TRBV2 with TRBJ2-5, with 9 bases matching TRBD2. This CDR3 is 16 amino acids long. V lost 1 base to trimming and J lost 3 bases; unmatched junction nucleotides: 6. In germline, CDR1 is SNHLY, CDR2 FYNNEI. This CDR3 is CASSEDGAGGKETQYF. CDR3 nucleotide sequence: TGTGCCAGCAGTGAAGACGGCGCGGGAGGGAAAGAGACCCAGTACTTC.

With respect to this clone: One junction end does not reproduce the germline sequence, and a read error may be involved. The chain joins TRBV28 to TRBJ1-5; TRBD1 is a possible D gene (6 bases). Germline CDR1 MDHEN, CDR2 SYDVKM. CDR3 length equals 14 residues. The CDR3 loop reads CAHRAPLSNQPQHF. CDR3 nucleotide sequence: TGCGCACACAGGGCCCCCCTAAGCAATCAGCCCCAGCATTTT.

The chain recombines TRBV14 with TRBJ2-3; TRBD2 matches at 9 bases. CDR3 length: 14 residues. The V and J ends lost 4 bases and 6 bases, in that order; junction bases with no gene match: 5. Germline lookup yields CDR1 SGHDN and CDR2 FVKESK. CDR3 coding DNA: TGTGCCAGCAGCCGTAGCGGGAGTCGGGATACGCAGTATTTT. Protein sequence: CASSRSGSRDTQYF.

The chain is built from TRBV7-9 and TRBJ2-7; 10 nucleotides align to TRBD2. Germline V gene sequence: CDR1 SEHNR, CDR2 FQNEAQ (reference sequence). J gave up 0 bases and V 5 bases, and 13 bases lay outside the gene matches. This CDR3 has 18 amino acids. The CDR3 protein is CASSPPAGSGRGSYEQYF. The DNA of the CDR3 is TGTGCCAGCAGCCCACCCGCGGGGAGCGGGAGGGGCTCCTACGAGCAGTACTTC.

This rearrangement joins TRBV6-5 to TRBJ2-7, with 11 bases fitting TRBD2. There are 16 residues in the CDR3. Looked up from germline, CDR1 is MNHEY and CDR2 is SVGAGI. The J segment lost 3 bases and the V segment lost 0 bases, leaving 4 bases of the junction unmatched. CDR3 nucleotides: TGTGCCAGCAGTTACTCTGGGACTAGCGGTTTCTACGAGCAGTACTTC. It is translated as CASSYSGTSGFYEQYF.

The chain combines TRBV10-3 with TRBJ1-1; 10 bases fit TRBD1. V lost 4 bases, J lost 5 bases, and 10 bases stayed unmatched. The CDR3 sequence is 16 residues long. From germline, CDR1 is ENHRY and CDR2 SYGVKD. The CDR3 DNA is TGTGCCATCAGTGTCCCTCGGGACAGGGGCGCGACTGAAGCTTTCTTT. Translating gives CAISVPRDRGATEAFF.

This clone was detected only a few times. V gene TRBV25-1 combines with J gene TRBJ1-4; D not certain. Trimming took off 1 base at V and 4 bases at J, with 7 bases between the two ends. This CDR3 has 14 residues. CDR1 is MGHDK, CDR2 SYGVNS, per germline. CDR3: CASSESGSNEKLFF. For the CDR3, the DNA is TGTGCCAGCAGTGAATCGGGGAGTAATGAAAAACTGTTTTTT. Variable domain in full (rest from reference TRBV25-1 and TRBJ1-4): EADIYQTPRYLVIGTGKKITLECSQTMGHDKMYWYQQDPGMELHLIHYSYGVNSTEKGDLSSESTVSRIRTEHFPLTLESARPSHTSQYLCASSESGSNEKLFFGSGTQLSVL.

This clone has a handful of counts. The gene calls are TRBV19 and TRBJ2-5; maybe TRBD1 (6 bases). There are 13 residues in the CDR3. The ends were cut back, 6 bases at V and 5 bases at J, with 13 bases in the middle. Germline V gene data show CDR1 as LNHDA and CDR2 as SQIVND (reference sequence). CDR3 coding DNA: TGTGCCAGTAGCACAGGGTTTCGGGAGACCCAGTACTTC. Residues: CASSTGFRETQYF.

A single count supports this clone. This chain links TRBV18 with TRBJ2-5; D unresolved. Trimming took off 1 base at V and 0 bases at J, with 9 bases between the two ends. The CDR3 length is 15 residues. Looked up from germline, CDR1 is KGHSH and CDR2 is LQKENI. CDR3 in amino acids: CASSPRYRDQETQYF. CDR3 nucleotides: TGTGCCAGCTCACCACGGTACAGAGACCAAGAGACCCAGTACTTC.

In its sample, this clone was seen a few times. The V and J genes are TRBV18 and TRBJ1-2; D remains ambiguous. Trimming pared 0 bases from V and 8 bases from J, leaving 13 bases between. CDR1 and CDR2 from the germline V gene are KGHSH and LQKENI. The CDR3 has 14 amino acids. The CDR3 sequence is CASSPPVREGGYTF. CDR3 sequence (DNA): TGTGCCAGCTCACCACCCGTGAGGGAAGGGGGCTACACCTTC.

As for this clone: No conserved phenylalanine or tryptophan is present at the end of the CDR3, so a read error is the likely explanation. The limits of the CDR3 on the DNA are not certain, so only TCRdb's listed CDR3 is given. CDR3 residues: CASSPHDG. The chain uses TRBV27 and TRBJ2-6. Germline-derived CDR1 and CDR2 are MNHEY and SMNVEV (reference sequence). The CDR3 extends over 8 residues, inclusive of both ends.

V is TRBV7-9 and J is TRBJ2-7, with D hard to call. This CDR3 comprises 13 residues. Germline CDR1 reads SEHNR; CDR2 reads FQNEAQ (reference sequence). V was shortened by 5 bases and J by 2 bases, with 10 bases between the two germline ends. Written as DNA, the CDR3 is TGTGCCAGCAGCGCGGTATGGACCTACGAGCAGTACTTC. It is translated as CASSAVWTYEQYF.